This T cell receptor beta chain was identified in a study of human thymus T cells. General study findings and limits: Unrelated individuals had highly overlapping thymic repertoires, as reported in related research. Repertoires sampled from thymus and blood appeared biased in V and J gene usage.

Libraries were prepared by immunoSEQ multiplex PCR; TCRdb keeps only in-frame clonotypes and omits some of them. The sample contains about 78,000 clones, approximately 97% of which appear only once. Thymus was obtained from resections taken during corrective heart surgery. Donors were healthy Finnish babies undergoing corrective operations for congenital heart defects. With regard to this clone: Its antigen is undetermined.

The ends were cut back, 5 bases at V and 3 bases at J, with 13 bases in the middle. Germline CDR1 SGHTA, CDR2 FQGTGA. The CDR3 sequence is 14 residues long. This chain joins TRBV7-3 and TRBJ1-1; a weak D match, TRBD1 (6 bases). The source is a boy in the first two years of life with a congenital heart defect but otherwise immunologically healthy. Sequenced material: thymus tissue. The CDR3 loop reads CASSPVRGDTEAFF. CDR3 DNA sequence: TGTGCCAGCAGCCCCGTAAGGGGGGACACTGAAGCTTTCTTT.